This section outlines one T cell receptor (beta chain) sequence together with its context. Sequenced by immunoSEQ multiplex PCR; TCRdb stores in-frame clones only, minus some. The profile shows more than 150,000 clones, roughly 92% of them singletons. The entry originates in a study of T cell responses to AZD1222 COVID-19 vaccine. CDR1 SNHLY and CDR2 FYNNEI come from the germline V gene. V was trimmed by 6 bases and J by 7 bases, leaving 13 bases between them. The CDR3 runs to 14 residues. This TCR came from an adult in good health. The specimen was peripheral blood, collected on day 0 of AZD1222 vaccination. The chain couples TRBV2 to TRBJ1-6; no reliable D call. This CDR3 reads CASRPAPENSPLHF. The CDR3 region has the DNA TGTGCCAGCAGGCCGGCACCGGAGAATTCACCCCTCCACTTT.